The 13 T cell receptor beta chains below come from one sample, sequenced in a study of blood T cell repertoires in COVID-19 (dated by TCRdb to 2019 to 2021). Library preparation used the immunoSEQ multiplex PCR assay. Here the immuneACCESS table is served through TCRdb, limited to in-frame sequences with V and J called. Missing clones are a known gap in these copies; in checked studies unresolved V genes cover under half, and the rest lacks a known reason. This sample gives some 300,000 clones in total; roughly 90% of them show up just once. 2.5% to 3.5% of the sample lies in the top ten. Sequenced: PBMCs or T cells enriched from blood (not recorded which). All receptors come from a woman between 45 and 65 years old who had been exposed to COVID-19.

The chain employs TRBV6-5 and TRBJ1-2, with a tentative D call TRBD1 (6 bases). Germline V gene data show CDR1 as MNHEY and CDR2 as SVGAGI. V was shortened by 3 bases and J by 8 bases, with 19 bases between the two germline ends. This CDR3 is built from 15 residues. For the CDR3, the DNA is TGTGCCAGCAGTTATGCCGGGACAACAGTCCTAGGCTACACCTTC. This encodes CASSYAGTTVLGYTF.

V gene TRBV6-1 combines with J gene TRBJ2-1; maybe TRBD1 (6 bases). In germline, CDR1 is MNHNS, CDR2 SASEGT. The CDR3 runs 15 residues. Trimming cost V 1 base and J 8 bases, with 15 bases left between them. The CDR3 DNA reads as TGTGCCAGCAGTGAAGGGTCAGGGGCTCATGATGAGCAGTTCTTC. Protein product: CASSEGSGAHDEQFF.

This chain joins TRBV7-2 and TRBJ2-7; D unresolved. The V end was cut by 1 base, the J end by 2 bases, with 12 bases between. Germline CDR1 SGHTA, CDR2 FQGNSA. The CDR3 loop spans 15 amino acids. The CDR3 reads CASSLGSYTAYEQYF. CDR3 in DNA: TGTGCCAGCAGCTTAGGGTCTTACACCGCCTACGAGCAGTACTTC.

CDR3 DNA: TGCGCCAGCAGCTCCGCCGCTCCAGGGGTGGATGAGCAGTTCTTC. Amino acid sequence: CASSSAAPGVDEQFF. This chain links TRBV5-1 with TRBJ2-1; D might be TRBD1 (6 bases). CDR3 length: 15 amino acids. V was shortened by 3 bases and J by 8 bases, with 18 bases between the two germline ends. Germline V gene lookup returns CDR1 SGHRS and CDR2 YFSETQ.

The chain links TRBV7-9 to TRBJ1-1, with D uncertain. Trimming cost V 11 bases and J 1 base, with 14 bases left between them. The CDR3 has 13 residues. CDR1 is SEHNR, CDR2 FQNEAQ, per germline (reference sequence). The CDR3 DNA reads TGTGCCGGATACAGACGGGAGAACACTGAAGCTTTCTTT. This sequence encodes CAGYRRENTEAFF. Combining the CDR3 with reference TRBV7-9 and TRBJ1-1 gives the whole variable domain DTGVSQNPRHKITKRGQNVTFRCDPISEHNRLYWYRQTLGQGPEFLTYFQNEAQLEKSRLLSDRFSAERPKGSFSTLEIQRTEQGDSAMYLCAGYRRENTEAFFGQGTRLTVV.

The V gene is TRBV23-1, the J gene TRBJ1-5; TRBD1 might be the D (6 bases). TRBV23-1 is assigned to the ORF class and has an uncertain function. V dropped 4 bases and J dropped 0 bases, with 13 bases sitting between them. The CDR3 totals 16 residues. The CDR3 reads CASSLPGHLSNQPQHF. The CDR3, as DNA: TGCGCCAGCAGTCTTCCGGGACACCTTAGCAATCAGCCCCAGCATTTT.

The chain's CDR3 is CASSPEVVYEQYF. CDR3 bases: TGTGCCAGCAGCCCGGAGGTGGTCTACGAGCAGTACTTC. The J gene is TRBJ2-7, the V gene TRBV7-9; D is perhaps TRBD2 (5 bases). The CDR3 extends over 13 amino acids. Germline V gives CDR1 SEHNR, CDR2 FQNEAQ (reference sequence). Trimming pared 5 bases from V and 3 bases from J, leaving 11 bases between.

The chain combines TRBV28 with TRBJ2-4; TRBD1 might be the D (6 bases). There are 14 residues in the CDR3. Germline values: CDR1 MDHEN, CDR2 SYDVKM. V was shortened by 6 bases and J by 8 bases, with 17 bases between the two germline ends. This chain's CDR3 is CASSVPTTGYIQYF. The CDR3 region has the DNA TGTGCCAGCAGCGTCCCCACGACAGGCTACATTCAGTACTTC.

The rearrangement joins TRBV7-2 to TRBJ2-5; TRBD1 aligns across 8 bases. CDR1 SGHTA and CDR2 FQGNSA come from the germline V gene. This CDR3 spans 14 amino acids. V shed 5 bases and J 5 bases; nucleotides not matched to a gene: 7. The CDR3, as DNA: TGTGCCAGCAGCAACTCAGGGGGCGGGGAGACCCAGTACTTC. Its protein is CASSNSGGGETQYF.

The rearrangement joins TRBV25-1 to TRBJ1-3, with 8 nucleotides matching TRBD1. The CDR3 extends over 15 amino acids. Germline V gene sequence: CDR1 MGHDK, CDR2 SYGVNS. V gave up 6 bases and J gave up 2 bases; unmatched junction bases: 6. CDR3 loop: CASSPDRAAGNTIYF. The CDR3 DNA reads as TGTGCCAGCAGCCCGGACAGGGCCGCTGGAAACACCATATATTTT.

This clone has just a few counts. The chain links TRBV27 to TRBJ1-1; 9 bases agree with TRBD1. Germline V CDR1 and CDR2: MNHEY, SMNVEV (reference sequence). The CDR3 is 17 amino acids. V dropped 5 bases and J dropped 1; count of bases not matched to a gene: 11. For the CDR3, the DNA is TGTGCCAGCAGTACGACCTGGGACAGGGCACCGAACACTGAAGCTTTCTTT. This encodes CASSTTWDRAPNTEAFF.

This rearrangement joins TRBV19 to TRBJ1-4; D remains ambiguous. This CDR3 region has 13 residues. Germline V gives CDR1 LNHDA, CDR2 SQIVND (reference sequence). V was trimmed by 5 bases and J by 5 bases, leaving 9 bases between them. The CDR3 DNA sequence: TGTGCCAGTAGTTTGAGCGGAAATGAAAAACTGTTTTTT. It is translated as CASSLSGNEKLFF.

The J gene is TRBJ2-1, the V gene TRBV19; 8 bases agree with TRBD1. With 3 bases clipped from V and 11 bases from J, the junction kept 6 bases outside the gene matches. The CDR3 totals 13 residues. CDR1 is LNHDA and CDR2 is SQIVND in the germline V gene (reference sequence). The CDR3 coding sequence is TGTGCCAGTAGTATGCTCACAGGGGGGAAGCAGTTCTTC. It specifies CASSMLTGGKQFF.